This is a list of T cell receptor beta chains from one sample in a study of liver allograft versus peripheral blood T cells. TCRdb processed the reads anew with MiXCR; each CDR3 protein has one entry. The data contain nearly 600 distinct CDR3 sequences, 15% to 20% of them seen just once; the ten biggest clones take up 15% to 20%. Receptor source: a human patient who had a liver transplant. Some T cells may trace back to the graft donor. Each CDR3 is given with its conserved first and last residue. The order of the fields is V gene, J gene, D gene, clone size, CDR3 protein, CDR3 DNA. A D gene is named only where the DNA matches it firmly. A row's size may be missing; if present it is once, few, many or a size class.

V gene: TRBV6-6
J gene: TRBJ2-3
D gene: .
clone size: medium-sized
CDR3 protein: CASSSPISGTQYF
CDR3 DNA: TGTGCCAGCAGTTCCCCTATTTCAGGGACGCAGTATTTT

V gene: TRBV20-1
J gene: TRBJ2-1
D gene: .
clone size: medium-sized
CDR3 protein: CSARGGGVYNEQFF
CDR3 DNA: TGCAGTGCTAGAGGCGGCGGGGTATACAATGAGCAGTTCTTC

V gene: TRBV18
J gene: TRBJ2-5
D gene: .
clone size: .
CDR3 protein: CASSPSRPEKTQYF
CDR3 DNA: TGTGCCAGCTCACCGAGTCGGCCGGAGAAGACCCAGTACTTC

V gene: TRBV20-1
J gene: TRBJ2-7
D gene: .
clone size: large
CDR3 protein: CSARGSRGDSYEQYF
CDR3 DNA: TGCAGTGCCAGGGGGAGCCGGGGGGACTCCTACGAGCAGTACTTC

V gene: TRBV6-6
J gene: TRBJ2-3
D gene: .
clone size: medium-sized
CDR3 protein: CASRQQGGLGPDTQYF
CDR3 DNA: TGTGCCAGCAGGCAACAAGGGGGGTTGGGCCCAGATACGCAGTATTTT

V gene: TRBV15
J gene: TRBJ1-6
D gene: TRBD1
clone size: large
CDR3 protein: CATSRGQGYNSPLHF
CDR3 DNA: TGTGCCACCAGCAGGGGACAGGGGTATAATTCACCCCTCCACTTT

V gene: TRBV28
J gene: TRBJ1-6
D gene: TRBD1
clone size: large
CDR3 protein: CASSPQTGTVIHF
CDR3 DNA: TGTGCCAGCAGCCCCCAAACGGGGACAGTTATCCACTTT

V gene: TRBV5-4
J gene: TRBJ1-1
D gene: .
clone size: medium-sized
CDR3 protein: CASSLAAGGLGLSREAFF
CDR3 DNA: TGTGCCAGCAGCTTGGCCGCTGGGGGACTGGGTTTAAGCCGGGAGGCTTTCTTT

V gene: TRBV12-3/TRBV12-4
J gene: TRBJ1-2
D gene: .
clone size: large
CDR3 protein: CASSPPNANGYTF
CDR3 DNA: TGTGCCAGCAGTCCTCCGAATGCGAATGGCTACACCTTC

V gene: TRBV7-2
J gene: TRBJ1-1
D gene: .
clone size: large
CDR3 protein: CASSPHQMNTEAFF
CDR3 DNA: TGTGCCAGCAGCCCCCATCAGATGAACACTGAAGCTTTCTTT

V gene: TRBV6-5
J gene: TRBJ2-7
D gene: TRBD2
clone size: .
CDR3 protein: CASSSAGIPYEQYF
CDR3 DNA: TGTGCCAGCAGTTCAGCGGGGATTCCCTACGAGCAGTACTTC

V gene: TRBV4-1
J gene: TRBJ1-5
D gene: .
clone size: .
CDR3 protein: CASSQDGGFGNQPQHF
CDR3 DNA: TGCGCCAGCAGCCAAGATGGAGGCTTTGGCAATCAGCCCCAGCATTTT

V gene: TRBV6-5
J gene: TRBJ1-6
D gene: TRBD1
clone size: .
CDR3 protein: CASSYTDRDSPLHF
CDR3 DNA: TGTGCCAGCAGTTACACGGACAGGGACTCACCCCTCCACTTT

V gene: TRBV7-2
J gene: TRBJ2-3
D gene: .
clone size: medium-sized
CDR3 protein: CASSTNPEADTQYF
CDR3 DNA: TGTGCCAGCAGCACCAACCCGGAAGCAGATACGCAGTATTTT

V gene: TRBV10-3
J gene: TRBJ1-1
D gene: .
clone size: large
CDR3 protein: CATAQAENTEAFF
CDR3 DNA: TGTGCCACCGCACAGGCAGAGAACACTGAAGCTTTCTTT

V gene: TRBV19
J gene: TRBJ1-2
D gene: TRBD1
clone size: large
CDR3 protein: CASSPQGANYGYTF
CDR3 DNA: TGTGCCAGTAGTCCCCAGGGGGCTAACTATGGCTACACCTTC

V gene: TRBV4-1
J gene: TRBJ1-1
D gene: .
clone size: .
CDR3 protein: CASSRPGDGEAFF
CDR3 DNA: TGCGCCAGCAGCCGACCGGGGGACGGTGAAGCTTTCTTT

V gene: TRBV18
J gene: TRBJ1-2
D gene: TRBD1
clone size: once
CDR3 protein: CASSPLGPGTGDNGYTF
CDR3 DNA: TGTGCCAGCTCACCATTAGGGCCCGGGACAGGGGATAACGGCTACACCTTC

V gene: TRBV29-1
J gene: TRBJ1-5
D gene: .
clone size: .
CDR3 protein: CSVAAGGNQPQHF
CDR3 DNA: TGCAGCGTTGCAGCAGGAGGCAATCAGCCCCAGCATTTT

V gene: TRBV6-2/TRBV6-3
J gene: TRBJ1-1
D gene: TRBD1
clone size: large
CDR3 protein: CASRQGVGTEAFF
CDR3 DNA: TGTGCCAGCAGACAGGGGGTGGGAACTGAAGCTTTCTTT

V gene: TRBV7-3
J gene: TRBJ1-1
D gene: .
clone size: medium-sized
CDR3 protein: CASSRAMNTEAFF
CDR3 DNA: TGTGCCAGCAGCCGAGCCATGAACACTGAAGCTTTCTTT

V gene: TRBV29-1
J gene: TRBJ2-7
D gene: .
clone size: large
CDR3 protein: CSVNLGAYEQYF
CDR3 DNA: TGCAGCGTAAACCTGGGGGCCTACGAGCAGTACTTC

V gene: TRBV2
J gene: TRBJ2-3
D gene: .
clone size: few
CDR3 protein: CASTGSLTDTQYF
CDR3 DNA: TGTGCCAGTACAGGGAGCCTAACAGATACGCAGTATTTT

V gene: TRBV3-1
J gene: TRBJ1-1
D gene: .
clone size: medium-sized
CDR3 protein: CASSYTTEATEAFF
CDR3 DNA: TGTGCCAGCAGCTACACGACAGAGGCAACTGAAGCTTTCTTT

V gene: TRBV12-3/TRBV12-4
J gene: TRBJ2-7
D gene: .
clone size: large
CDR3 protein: CASREAGGQYF
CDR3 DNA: TGTGCCAGCAGGGAAGCTGGAGGGCAGTACTTC

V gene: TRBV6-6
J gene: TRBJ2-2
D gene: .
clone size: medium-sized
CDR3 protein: CASQEGAYTGELFF
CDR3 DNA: TGTGCCAGCCAGGAGGGGGCATACACCGGGGAGCTGTTTTTT

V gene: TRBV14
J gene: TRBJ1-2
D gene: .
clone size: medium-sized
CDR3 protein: CASSQLPRVGRSYGYTF
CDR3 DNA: TGTGCCAGCAGCCAACTTCCAAGAGTGGGACGGAGCTATGGCTACACCTTC

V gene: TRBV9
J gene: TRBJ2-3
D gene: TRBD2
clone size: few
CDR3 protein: CASSDHSGGTDTQYF
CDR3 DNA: TGTGCCAGCAGCGACCATAGCGGGGGCACAGATACGCAGTATTTT

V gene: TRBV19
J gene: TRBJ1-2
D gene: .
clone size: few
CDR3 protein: CASRRNPTIEGYTF
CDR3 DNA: TGTGCCAGTAGAAGGAACCCCACTATCGAAGGCTACACCTTC

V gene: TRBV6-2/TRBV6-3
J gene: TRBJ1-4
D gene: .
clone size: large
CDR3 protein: CASSANAPSANEKLFF
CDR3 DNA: TGTGCCAGCAGCGCCAATGCCCCTTCGGCGAATGAAAAACTGTTTTTT

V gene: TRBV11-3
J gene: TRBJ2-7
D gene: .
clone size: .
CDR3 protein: CASRGIKTGRYEQYF
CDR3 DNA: TGTGCCAGCAGGGGGATAAAGACAGGCCGCTACGAGCAGTACTTC

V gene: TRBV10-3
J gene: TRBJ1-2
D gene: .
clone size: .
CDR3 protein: CAISESGHGYTF
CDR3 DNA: TGTGCCATCAGTGAGTCGGGGCATGGCTACACCTTC

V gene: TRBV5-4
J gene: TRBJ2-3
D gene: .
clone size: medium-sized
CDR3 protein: CASSLVPGTDTQYF
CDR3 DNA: TGTGCCAGCAGCTTGGTACCCGGCACAGATACGCAGTATTTT

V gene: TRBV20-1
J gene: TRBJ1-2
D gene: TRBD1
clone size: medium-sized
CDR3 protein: CSPGTGGGYGYTF
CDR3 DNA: TGCAGTCCTGGGACAGGCGGCGGCTATGGCTACACCTTC

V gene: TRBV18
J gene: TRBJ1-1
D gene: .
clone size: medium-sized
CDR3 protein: CASSPRTVNTEAFF
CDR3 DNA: TGTGCCAGCTCACCACGGACGGTGAACACTGAAGCTTTCTTT

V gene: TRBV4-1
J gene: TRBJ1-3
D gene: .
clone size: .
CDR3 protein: CASSQASGGTLGNTIYF
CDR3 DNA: TGCGCCAGCAGCCAAGCCTCCGGGGGAACCCTTGGAAACACCATATATTTT

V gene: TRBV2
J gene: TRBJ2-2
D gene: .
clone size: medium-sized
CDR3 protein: CASSGWGGGELFF
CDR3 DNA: TGTGCCAGCAGTGGTTGGGGTGGCGGGGAGCTGTTTTTT

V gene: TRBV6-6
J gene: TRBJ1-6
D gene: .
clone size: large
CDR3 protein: CASSSEKAGVRFNSPLHF
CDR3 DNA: TGTGCCAGCAGTTCCGAGAAGGCCGGGGTACGATTCAATTCACCCCTCCACTTT

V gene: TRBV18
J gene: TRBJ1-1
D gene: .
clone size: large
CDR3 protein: CASSRATGVTEAFF
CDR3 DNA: TGTGCCAGCTCCCGGGCGACCGGGGTCACTGAAGCTTTCTTT

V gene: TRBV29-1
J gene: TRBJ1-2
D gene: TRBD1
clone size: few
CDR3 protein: CSARTGMNGYTF
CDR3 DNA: TGCAGCGCCCGGACAGGGATGAATGGCTACACCTTC

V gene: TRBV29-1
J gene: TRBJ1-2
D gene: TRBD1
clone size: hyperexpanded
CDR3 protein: CSVTRTGMNGYTF
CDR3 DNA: TGCAGCGTCACCAGGACAGGGATGAATGGCTACACCTTC

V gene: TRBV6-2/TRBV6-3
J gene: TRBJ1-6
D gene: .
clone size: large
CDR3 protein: CASTERTVNSPLHF
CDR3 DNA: TGTGCCAGCACCGAGCGGACGGTCAATTCACCCCTCCACTTT

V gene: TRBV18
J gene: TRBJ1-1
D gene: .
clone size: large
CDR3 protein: CASSPPQGRGSEAFF
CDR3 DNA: TGTGCCAGCTCACCACCGCAGGGGCGAGGATCTGAAGCTTTCTTT

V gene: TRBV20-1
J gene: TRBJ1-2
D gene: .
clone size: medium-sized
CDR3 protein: CSARGGTAFGYTF
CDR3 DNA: TGCAGTGCTAGAGGCGGGACCGCTTTTGGCTACACCTTC

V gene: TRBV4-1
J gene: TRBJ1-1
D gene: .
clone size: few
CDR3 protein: CASSPDSVNTEAFF
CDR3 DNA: TGCGCCAGCAGCCCGGACAGTGTGAACACTGAAGCTTTCTTT

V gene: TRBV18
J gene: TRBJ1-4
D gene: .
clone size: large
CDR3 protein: CASSRVGQANEKLFF
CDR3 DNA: TGTGCCAGCTCACGCGTAGGGCAGGCTAATGAAAAACTGTTTTTT

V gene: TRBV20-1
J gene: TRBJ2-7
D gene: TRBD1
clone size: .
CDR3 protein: CSAGDRSKAYEQYF
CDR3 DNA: TGCAGTGCTGGGGACAGGAGCAAGGCCTACGAGCAGTACTTC

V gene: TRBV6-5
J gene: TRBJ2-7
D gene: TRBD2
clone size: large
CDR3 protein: CASSSAGTTYEQYF
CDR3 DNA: TGTGCCAGCAGTTCAGCGGGGACCACCTACGAGCAGTACTTC